This T cell receptor beta chain was obtained from a study of blood T cell repertoires in COVID-19. The germline V gene encodes CDR1 MNHEY and CDR2 SVGAGI. V lost 8 bases and J lost 9, with 17 bases in between. The CDR3 sequence is 14 residues long. This clone was seen only a few times. Original handling: Reference gene primers were amplified, and this amplification served to estimate nucleated cell counts. The table came from immunoSEQ multiplex PCR; TCRdb's copy has only in-frame clones and leaves some out. V, J and clone size reflect that table, while D and trimming were determined from the DNA. The sample includes fewer than 200,000 clones, over 70% of them seen just once.

The genes are TRBV6-5 and TRBJ1-6; tentative D call: TRBD1 (5 bases). The specimen sequenced was PBMCs or T cells enriched from blood (not recorded which). The clonotype was recovered from a woman between 40 and 55 years old with acute COVID-19. The CDR3 DNA follows: TGTGCCAGCGGCGGGACTCTAGGAGGTTCACCCCTCCACTTT. Its translation is CASGGTLGGSPLHF.